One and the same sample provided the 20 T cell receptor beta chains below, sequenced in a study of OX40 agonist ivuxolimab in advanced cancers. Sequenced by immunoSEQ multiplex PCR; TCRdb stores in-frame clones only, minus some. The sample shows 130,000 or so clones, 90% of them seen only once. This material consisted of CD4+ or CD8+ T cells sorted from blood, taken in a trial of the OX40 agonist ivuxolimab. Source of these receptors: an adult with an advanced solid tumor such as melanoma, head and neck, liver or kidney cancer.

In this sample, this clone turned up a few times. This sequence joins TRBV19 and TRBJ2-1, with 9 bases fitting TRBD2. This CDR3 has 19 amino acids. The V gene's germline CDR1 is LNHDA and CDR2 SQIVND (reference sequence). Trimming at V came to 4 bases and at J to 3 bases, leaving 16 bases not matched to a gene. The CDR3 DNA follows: TGTGCCAGTAGTAAAAGTAGGAGCGGGAGGTACTCTCTCTACAATGAGCAGTTCTTC. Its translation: CASSKSRSGRYSLYNEQFF. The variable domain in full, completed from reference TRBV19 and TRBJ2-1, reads DGGITQSPKYLFRKEGQNVTLSCEQNLNHDAMYWYRQDPGQGLRLIYYSQIVNDFQKGDIAEGYSVSREKKESFPLTVTSAQKNPTAFYLCASSKSRSGRYSLYNEQFFGPGTRLTVL.

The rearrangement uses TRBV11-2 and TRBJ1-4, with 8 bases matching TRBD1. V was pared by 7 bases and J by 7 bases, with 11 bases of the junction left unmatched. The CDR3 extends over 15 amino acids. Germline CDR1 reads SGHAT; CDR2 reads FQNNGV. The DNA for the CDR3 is TGTGCCAGCACTTTCCAGGGGGCGTTGGGTGAAAAACTGTTTTTT. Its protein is CASTFQGALGEKLFF.

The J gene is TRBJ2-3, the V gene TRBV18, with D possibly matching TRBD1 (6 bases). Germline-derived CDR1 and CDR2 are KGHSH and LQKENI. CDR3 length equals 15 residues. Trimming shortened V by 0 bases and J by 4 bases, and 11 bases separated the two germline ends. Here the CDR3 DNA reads TGTGCCAGCTCACCACCGGGCAGGGGCGCAGATACGCAGTATTTT. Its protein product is CASSPPGRGADTQYF.

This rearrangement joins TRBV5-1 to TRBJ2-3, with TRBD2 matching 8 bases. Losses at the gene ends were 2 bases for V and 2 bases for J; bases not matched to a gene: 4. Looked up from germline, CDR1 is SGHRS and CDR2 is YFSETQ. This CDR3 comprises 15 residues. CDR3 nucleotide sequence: TGCGCCAGCAGCTTAGGACTAGCTACCACAGATACGCAGTATTTT. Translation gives CASSLGLATTDTQYF.

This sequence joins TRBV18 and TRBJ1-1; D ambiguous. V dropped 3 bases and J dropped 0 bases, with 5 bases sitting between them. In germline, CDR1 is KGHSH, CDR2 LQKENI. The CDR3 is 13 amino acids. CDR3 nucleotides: TGTGCCAGCTCACCGTCCGTGAACACTGAAGCTTTCTTT. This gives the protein CASSPSVNTEAFF.

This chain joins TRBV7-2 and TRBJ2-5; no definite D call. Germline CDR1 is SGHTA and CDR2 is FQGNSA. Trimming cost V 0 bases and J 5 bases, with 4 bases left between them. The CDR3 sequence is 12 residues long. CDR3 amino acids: CASSLAGETQYF. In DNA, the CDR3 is TGTGCCAGCAGCTTAGCCGGGGAGACCCAGTACTTC. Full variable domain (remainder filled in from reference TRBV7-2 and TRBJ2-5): GAGVSQSPSNKVTEKGKDVELRCDPISGHTALYWYRQSLGQGLEFLIYFQGNSAPDKSGLPSDRFSAERTGGSVSTLTIQRTQQEDSAVYLCASSLAGETQYFGPGTRLLVL.

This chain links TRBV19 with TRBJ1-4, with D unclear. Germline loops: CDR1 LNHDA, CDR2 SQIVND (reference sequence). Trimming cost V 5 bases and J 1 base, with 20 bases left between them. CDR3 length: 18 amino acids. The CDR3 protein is CASSPTAGRSLTNEKLFF. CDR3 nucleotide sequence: TGTGCCAGTAGTCCGACGGCAGGCCGGAGCCTAACTAATGAAAAACTGTTTTTT.

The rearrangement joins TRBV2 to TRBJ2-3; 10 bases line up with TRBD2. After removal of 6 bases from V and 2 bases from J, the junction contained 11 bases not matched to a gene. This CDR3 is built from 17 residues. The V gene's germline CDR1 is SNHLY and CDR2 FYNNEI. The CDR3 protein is CASRPQGGLADTDTQYF. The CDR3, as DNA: TGTGCCAGCAGGCCCCAGGGCGGACTAGCGGACACAGATACGCAGTATTTT. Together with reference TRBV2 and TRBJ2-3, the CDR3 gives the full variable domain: EPEVTQTPSHQVTQMGQEVILRCVPISNHLYFYWYRQILGQKVEFLVSFYNNEISEKSEIFDDQFSVERPDGSNFTLKIRSTKLEDSAMYFCASRPQGGLADTDTQYFGPGTRLTVL.

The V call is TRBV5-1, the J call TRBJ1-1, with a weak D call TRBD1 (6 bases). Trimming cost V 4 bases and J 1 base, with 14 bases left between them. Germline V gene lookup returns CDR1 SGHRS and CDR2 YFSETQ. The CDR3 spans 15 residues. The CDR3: CASSLPDRWNTEAFF. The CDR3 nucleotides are TGCGCCAGCAGCCTGCCGGACAGATGGAACACTGAAGCTTTCTTT.

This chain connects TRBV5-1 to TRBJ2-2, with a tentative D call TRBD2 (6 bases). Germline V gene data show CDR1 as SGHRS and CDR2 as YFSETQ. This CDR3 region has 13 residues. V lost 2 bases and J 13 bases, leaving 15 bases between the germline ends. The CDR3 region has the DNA TGCGCCAGCAGCTTCCTCGGAGGGACTGCGCTGTTTTTT. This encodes CASSFLGGTALFF.

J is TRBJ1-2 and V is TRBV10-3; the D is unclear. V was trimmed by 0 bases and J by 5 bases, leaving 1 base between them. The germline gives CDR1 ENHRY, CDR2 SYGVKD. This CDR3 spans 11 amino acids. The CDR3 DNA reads TGTGCCATCAGTGAGTCGTATGGCTACACCTTC. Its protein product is CAISESYGYTF.

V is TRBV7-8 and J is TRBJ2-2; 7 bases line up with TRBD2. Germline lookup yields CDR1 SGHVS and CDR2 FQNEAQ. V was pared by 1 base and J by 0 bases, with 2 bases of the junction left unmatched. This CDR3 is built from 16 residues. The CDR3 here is CASSLGLAANTGELFF. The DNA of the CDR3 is TGTGCCAGCAGCTTAGGACTAGCCGCGAACACCGGGGAGCTGTTTTTT.

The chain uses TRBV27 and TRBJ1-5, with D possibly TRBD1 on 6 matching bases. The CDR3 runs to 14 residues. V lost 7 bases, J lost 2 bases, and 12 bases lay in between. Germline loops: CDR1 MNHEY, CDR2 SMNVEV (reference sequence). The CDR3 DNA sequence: TGTGCCAGCAACCCGACAGGAGGCAATCAGCCCCAGCATTTT. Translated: CASNPTGGNQPQHF.

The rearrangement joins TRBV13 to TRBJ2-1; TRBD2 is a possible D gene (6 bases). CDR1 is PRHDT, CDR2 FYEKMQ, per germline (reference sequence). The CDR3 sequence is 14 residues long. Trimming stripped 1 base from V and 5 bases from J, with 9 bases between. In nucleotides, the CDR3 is TGTGCCAGCAGCTTAGCCAGGGAGGACAATGAGCAGTTCTTC. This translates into CASSLAREDNEQFF.

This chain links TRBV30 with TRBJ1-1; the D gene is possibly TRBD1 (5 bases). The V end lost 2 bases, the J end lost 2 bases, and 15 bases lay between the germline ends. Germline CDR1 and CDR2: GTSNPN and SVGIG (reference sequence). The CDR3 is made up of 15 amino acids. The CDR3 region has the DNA TGTGCCTGGAGTTCAATGGGCCAGGGCAACACTGAAGCTTTCTTT. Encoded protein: CAWSSMGQGNTEAFF.

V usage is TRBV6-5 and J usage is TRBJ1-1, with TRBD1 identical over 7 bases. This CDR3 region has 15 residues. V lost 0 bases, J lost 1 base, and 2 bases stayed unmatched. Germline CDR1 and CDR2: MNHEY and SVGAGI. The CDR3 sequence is CASSYSRQGNTEAFF. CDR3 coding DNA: TGTGCCAGCAGTTACTCCCGACAGGGGAACACTGAAGCTTTCTTT.

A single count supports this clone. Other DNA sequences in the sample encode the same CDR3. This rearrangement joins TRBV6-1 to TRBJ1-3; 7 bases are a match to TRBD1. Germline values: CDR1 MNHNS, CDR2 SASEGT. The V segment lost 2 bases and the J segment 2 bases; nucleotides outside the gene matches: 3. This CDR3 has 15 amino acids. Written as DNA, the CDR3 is TGTGCCAGCAGTGAACAAGGGACAGCTGGAAACACCATATATTTT. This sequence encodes CASSEQGTAGNTIYF.

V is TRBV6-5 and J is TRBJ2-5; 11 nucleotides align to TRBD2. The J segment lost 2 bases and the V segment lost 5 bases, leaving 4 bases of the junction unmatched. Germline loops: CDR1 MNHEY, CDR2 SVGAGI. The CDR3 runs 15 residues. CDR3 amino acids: CASSARLAGQETQYF. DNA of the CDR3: TGTGCCAGCAGTGCAAGACTAGCGGGACAAGAGACCCAGTACTTC.

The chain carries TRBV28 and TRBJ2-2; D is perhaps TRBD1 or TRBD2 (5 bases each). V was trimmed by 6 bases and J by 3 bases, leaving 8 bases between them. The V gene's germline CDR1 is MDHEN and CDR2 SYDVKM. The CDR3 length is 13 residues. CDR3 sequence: CASSRDHTGELFF. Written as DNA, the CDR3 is TGTGCCAGCAGCCGGGACCACACCGGGGAGCTGTTTTTT.

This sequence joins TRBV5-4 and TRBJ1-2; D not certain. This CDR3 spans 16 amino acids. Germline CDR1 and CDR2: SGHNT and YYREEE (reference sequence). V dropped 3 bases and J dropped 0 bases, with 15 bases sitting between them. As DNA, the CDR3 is TGTGCCAGCAGCTCCGACATGGCAGCGACTAACTATGGCTACACCTTC. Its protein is CASSSDMAATNYGYTF. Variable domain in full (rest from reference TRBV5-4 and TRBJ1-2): ETGVTQSPTHLIKTRGQQVTLRCSSQSGHNTVSWYQQALGQGPQFIFQYYREEENGRGNFPPRFSGLQFPNYSSELNVNALELDDSALYLCASSSDMAATNYGYTFGSGTRLTVV.